This record covers a single T cell receptor beta chain. The antigen remains unidentified. Repertoires were generated with immunoSEQ multiplex PCR, while TCRdb's copy carries only in-frame clones and drops some. The sample contains about 150,000 clones, approximately 90% of which appear only once. These data are taken from a study of T cell responses to AZD1222 COVID-19 vaccine. Study outcomes and limitations: Only six or seven AZD1222 recipients were seropositive at baseline. Reports say nearly half of spike-specific TCRs go after unmutated variant regions.

The CDR3 loop spans 15 amino acids. Germline values: CDR1 KGHSH, CDR2 LQKENI. V lost 2 bases and J lost 7; bases outside the gene matches: 5. The sample here was peripheral blood, taken on day 0 of AZD1222 vaccination. The source of this sequence is an adult in good health. This chain links TRBV18 with TRBJ2-2; TRBD1 agrees at 9 bases. CDR3 loop: CASSPTGQGGGELFF. CDR3 in DNA: TGTGCCAGCTCACCAACGGGACAGGGAGGCGGGGAGCTGTTTTTT.